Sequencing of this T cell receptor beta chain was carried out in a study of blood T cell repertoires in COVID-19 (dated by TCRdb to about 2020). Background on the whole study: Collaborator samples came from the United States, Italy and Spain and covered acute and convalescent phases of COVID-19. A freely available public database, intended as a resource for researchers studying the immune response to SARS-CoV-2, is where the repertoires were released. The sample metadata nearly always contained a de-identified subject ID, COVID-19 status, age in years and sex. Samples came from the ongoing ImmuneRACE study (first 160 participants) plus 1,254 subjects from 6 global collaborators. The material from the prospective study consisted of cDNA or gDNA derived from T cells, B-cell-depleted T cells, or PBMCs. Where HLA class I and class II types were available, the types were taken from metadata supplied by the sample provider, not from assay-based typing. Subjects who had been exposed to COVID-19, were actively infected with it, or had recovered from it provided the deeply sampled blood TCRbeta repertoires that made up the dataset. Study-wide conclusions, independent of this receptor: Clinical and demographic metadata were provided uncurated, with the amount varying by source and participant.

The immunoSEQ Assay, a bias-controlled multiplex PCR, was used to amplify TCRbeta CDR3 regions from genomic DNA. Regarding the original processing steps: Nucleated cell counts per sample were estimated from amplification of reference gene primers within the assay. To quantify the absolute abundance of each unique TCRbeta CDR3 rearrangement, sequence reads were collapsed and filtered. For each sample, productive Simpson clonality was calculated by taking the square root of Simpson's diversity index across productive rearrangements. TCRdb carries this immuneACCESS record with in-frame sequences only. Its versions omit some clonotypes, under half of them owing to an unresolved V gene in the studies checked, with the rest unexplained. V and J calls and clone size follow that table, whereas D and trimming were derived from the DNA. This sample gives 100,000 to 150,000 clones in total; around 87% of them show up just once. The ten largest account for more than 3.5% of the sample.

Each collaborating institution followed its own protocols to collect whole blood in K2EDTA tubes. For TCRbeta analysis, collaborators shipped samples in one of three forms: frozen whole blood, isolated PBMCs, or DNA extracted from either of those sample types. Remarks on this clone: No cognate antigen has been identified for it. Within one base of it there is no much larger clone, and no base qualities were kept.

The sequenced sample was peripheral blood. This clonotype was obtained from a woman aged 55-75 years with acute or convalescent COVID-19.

The sequenced DNA: TGTGCCAGTAGTGCTCCGGGACAGGGGGAAGCTGAAGCTTTCTTT. This codes for CASSAPGQGEAEAFF. The chain joins TRBV19 to TRBJ1-1, and 11 junction bases match TRBD1. From the germline V gene (reference sequence), CDR1 is LNHDA and CDR2 is SQIVND. The CDR3 has 15 amino acids, counting the end cysteine and phenylalanine. Just the 45-base CDR3 DNA is kept, in frame starting at base 1. Germline trimming: 5 bases from V, 6 bases from J; junction bases outside gene matches: 8. The CDR3 plus the reference TRBV19 and TRBJ1-1 genes for the other parts give the full variable domain: DGGITQSPKYLFRKEGQNVTLSCEQNLNHDAMYWYRQDPGQGLRLIYYSQIVNDFQKGDIAEGYSVSREKKESFPLTVTSAQKNPTAFYLCASSAPGQGEAEAFFGQGTRLTVV.